The sequence of this TCR beta chain was determined in a study of shared clonotypes between healthy human individuals (dated by TCRdb to 2018 to 2021). At the level of the whole study: A few men and a couple of women, aged 18 to 49 years, made up the cohort. Per donor, three plates each were used for CD4 naive and CD4 memory, two for CD8 naive, and one for CD8 memory. To increase sequencing depth and limit assay-specific biases, TCR repertoire library preparation and sequencing were carried out by different laboratories using diverse techniques. Each donor's leukapheresis produced roughly between roughly 0.85 and 9.5 billion PBMCs. To estimate repertoire size and how much clonotypes are shared between individuals, the study performed deep sequencing of blood TCR repertoires from about 5 healthy adults.

Donors were healthy HIV-negative adults with no recently reported acute infections or vaccinations. Only Caucasian adults living in Nashville, Tennessee, USA were represented among the donors. CD4+ T cells were enriched by magnetic negative selection, after which naive cells were positively selected on CD45RA and the negative fraction was taken as the memory subset. After blood collection by leukapheresis, PBMCs were isolated using Ficoll-Histopaque density gradient centrifugation and then cryopreserved in the vapor phase of liquid nitrogen. Purity and quantity of every magnetically sorted T cell population were checked by analytical flow cytometry. Genomic DNA was isolated from each sorted fraction and quantified by UV absorbance on a Nanodrop 2000c. Using the deep immunoSEQ assay, multiplex PCR amplified TCR CDR3 regions from genomic DNA. Extracted genomic DNA from each cell subset was spread evenly across all wells of several immunoSEQ 96-well plates, with each plate serving as a replicate. For sorted subsets, around 200 ng genomic DNA, equal to tens of thousands of T cell genomes, was loaded into each replicate PCR. Purified libraries were quantified with a Qubit 3.0 fluorometer, sized on a Bioanalyzer 2100, and re-quantified with the KAPA Library Quantification kit. A separate single-read 150-cycle Illumina NextSeq 550 flow cell was used to sequence each immunoSEQ 96-well plate. Under the source paper's analysis protocol: Because the immunoSEQ output included only junctional sequences and no quality scores, the filtering could not be the same as the filtering used for full-length reads. Sequences were annotated with PyIR, a Python wrapper for IgBLAST v1.9, and V/J genes and CDR3 were assigned using IMGT germline references. Reads with weak V/J assignments (E-value above 1e-6), missing CDR3, stop codons, out-of-frame junctions, or ambiguous translated residues were removed. V3J clonotypes were defined as sequences sharing an identical inferred V gene, J gene, and CDR3 amino acid sequence. Percentage overlap between repertoires was calculated by dividing the number of shared unique clonotypes by the size of the smaller repertoire. RTK rarefaction, the Chao1 estimator, and Recon v2.1 estimates of unobserved clonotypes were used to assess repertoire richness. OLGA was used to compute generation probabilities for all TCRbeta clonotypes that the gDNA method yielded from a few donors. TCRdb stores this immuneACCESS table with in-frame sequences only. Part of the clones is absent; in the studies checked, under half of the shortfall reflects unresolved V genes, and no reason is known for the rest. V, J and clone size reflect that table, while D and trimming were determined from the DNA. Here the sample has 230,000 or so clones; 50% to 80% occur a single time. 11% of the sample rests with the top ten.

On this clone: Which antigen it targets is not known. Base qualities are not at hand, and no much larger clone is one base apart.

The CDR3, cysteine through phenylalanine, is 15 amino acids long. CDR3 DNA is the only sequence kept; it has 45 bases, read in frame from the first base. The germline V gene specifies SGHAT as CDR1 and FQNNGV as CDR2. V ends up 3 bases short and J 5 bases short, with an unmatched junction base count of 6. What the study reported, not specific to this receptor: Sampling was restricted to blood, and TCR repertoires in tissues likely differ from the TCR repertoires found in blood. Pairwise subsampling led to the expectation that sequencing depth would affect the degree of clonotype sharing among donors. Because the study included only a small number of donors, the genetic and exposure-history diversity represented was limited. Rarefaction of sorted-subset datasets indicated incomplete sequencing despite the large sequencing depth. Larger estimated clonotype richness was generally found for naive subsets than for memory subsets. Compared with non-shared clonotypes, clonotypes shared by all four sorted-subset donors had higher generation probabilities. Across a handful of donors, approximately 5% of naive CD4, roughly 3.3% of naive CD8, roughly 2.2% of memory CD4, and 0.4% of memory CD8 clonotypes were shared.

Input material: memory CD4+ T cells sorted from blood. Reading the label with the study, this specimen's cell subset or site is: CD45RA-negative fraction. This chain is built from TRBV11-2 and TRBJ2-2, and 7 bases in between align with TRBD1. The clonotype was recovered from a man between 25 and 39 years old in good health. CDR3 region: CASSLEGGGTGELFF. The base sequence is TGTGCCAGCAGCTTGGAAGGGGGCGGGACCGGGGAGCTGTTTTTT.